These T cell receptor beta chains were read from a single sample in a study of blood T cell repertoires in COVID-19. Data came from immunoSEQ multiplex PCR; TCRdb stores just in-frame clones and leaves some out. Of about 81,000 clones in the sample, roughly nine tenths were seen once. The sample was peripheral blood. The receptors shown here come from a woman of 80 years or more with active COVID-19. Each CDR3 is given with its conserved first and last residue. The order of the fields is CDR3 protein, CDR3 DNA, J gene, D gene, V gene, clone size. D genes are given only for firm matches. The size field is filled for only some rows; it gives once, few, many or a size class.

CASNKFGPAGPTTDTQYF	TGTGCCAGCAATAAATTCGGTCCCGCGGGACCCACCACAGATACGCAGTATTTT	TRBJ2-3	.	TRBV27	.
CATSDPYPGGRDTQYF	TGTGCCACCAGTGACCCGTACCCAGGAGGGAGGGATACGCAGTATTTT	TRBJ2-3	.	TRBV24-1	.
CATSDFSRANTGELFF	TGTGCCACCAGTGATTTCTCCAGGGCAAACACCGGGGAGCTGTTTTTT	TRBJ2-2	.	TRBV24-1	few
CASSYLGLFMGQGNTIYF	TGTGCCAGCAGTTACTTGGGGCTTTTTATGGGACAAGGAAACACCATATATTTT	TRBJ1-3	.	TRBV6-2/TRBV6-3	.
CASSIYLIQGGQPQHF	TGTGCCAGTAGTATCTACTTAATACAGGGAGGGCAGCCCCAGCATTTT	TRBJ1-5	.	TRBV19	.
CASSQVGLAGGPYNEQFF	TGTGCCAGCAGCCAAGTCGGCCTAGCGGGAGGGCCCTACAATGAGCAGTTCTTC	TRBJ2-1	TRBD2	TRBV4-2	.
CASSQFQGPVGGYTF	TGTGCCAGCAGCCAATTTCAGGGCCCGGTAGGGGGCTACACCTTC	TRBJ1-2	.	TRBV3-1/TRBV3-2	.
CASSPPGRVQNIQYF	TGTGCCAGCAGCCCTCCAGGGAGGGTCCAAAACATTCAGTACTTC	TRBJ2-4	TRBD2	TRBV13	.
CASSYSMTASYEQYF	TGTGCCAGCAGTTACTCTATGACAGCCTCCTACGAGCAGTACTTC	TRBJ2-7	.	TRBV6-2/TRBV6-3	.
CASSLVESRGPYEQYF	TGTGCCAGCAGCTTAGTAGAAAGCAGGGGCCCCTACGAGCAGTACTTC	TRBJ2-7	.	TRBV7-2	.
CATRTSGSTGELFF	TGTGCCACCCGGACTAGCGGGTCCACCGGGGAGCTGTTTTTT	TRBJ2-2	TRBD2	TRBV24-1	once
CASSYRSSYNEQFF	TGTGCCAGCAGTTACAGGAGCTCCTACAATGAGCAGTTCTTC	TRBJ2-1	.	TRBV6-6	.
CASSLGLAEQETQYF	TGTGCCAGCAGCTTGGGACTAGCGGAACAAGAGACCCAGTACTTC	TRBJ2-5	TRBD2	TRBV11-1	.
CASSPNPGLAGAHRNEQFF	TGTGCCAGCAGTCCTAATCCGGGACTAGCGGGAGCGCATAGGAATGAGCAGTTCTTC	TRBJ2-1	TRBD2	TRBV3-1/TRBV3-2	.
CASTPTAGGQETQYF	TGTGCCAGCACTCCAACCGCCGGCGGCCAAGAGACCCAGTACTTC	TRBJ2-5	.	TRBV2	.
CASSLQKDRPYEQYF	TGTGCCAGCAGCCTCCAGAAAGACAGACCATACGAGCAGTACTTC	TRBJ2-7	.	TRBV4-2	.
CASMGPAVDSPLHF	TGTGCCAGCATGGGGCCGGCGGTGGATTCACCCCTCCACTTT	TRBJ1-6	.	TRBV2	.
CASSLHGTGGVEAFF	TGTGCCAGCAGCTTGCACGGGACAGGGGGAGTCGAAGCTTTCTTT	TRBJ1-1	TRBD1	TRBV7-8	.
CASSQVRGSYSYNEQFF	TGTGCCAGCAGCCAAGTGCGCGGTTCTTACTCCTACAATGAGCAGTTCTTC	TRBJ2-1	.	TRBV14	once
CASSPAGGNTEAFF	TGCGCCAGCAGCCCCGCGGGGGGGAACACTGAAGCTTTCTTT	TRBJ1-1	.	TRBV4-3	.
CASSGGWRPGQRYEQYF	TGTGCCAGCAGTGGGGGGTGGAGACCGGGACAGAGATACGAGCAGTACTTC	TRBJ2-7	TRBD1	TRBV6-1	once
CASSTLRRGREKLFF	TGCGCCAGCAGCACCTTGCGCAGGGGGCGTGAAAAACTGTTTTTT	TRBJ1-4	TRBD1	TRBV4-3	.
CASSYPGAVYNEQFF	TGTGCCAGCAGTTACCCAGGGGCTGTTTACAATGAGCAGTTCTTC	TRBJ2-1	.	TRBV6-2/TRBV6-3	.
CATSDSPGQGTYNEQFF	TGTGCCACCAGTGATTCGCCGGGACAGGGGACCTACAATGAGCAGTTCTTC	TRBJ2-1	TRBD1	TRBV24-1	.
CATSDPGLAGGPVTGELFF	TGTGCCACCAGTGACCCGGGACTAGCGGGAGGGCCGGTAACCGGGGAGCTGTTTTTT	TRBJ2-2	TRBD2	TRBV24-1	.
CASSLSGRAADEQFF	TGTGCCAGCAGCTTGAGCGGGAGGGCCGCGGATGAGCAGTTCTTC	TRBJ2-1	TRBD2	TRBV7-3	once
CASSQRRGTSGNTIYF	TGTGCCAGCAGTCAGCGACGGGGTACCTCTGGAAACACCATATATTTT	TRBJ1-3	.	TRBV6-6	.
CASRLAGVSYNEQFF	TGCGCCAGCAGACTAGCGGGGGTCTCCTACAATGAGCAGTTCTTC	TRBJ2-1	TRBD2	TRBV10-2	.
CASSLLAQETQYF	TGTGCCAGCAGCTTATTGGCCCAAGAGACCCAGTACTTC	TRBJ2-5	.	TRBV7-3	.
CASSVGTSGRHEQYF	TGTGCCAGCAGCGTTGGGACTAGCGGGAGGCACGAGCAGTACTTC	TRBJ2-7	TRBD2	TRBV9	.
CASSVALRDEQYF	TGTGCCAGCAGCGTAGCTCTCAGGGACGAGCAGTACTTC	TRBJ2-7	.	TRBV9	.
CASSGRVGLAGVNEQFF	TGTGCCAGCAGTGGCCGAGTTGGACTAGCGGGAGTTAATGAGCAGTTCTTC	TRBJ2-1	TRBD2	TRBV6-2/TRBV6-3	few
CASSFSGNAYNEQFF	TGTGCCAGTAGTTTTAGCGGGAACGCCTACAATGAGCAGTTCTTC	TRBJ2-1	TRBD2	TRBV19	.
CASSPSINYGYTF	TGTGCCAGCAGCCCTAGTATTAACTATGGCTACACCTTC	TRBJ1-2	.	TRBV9	once
CASSLAKAGTIFGTDTQYF	TGCGCCAGCAGCTTGGCCAAGGCGGGGACGATTTTCGGCACAGATACGCAGTATTTT	TRBJ2-3	.	TRBV5-1	.
CASSLGAGFSGYTF	TGTGCCAGCAGCTTAGGGGCGGGGTTCAGTGGCTACACCTTC	TRBJ1-2	.	TRBV7-9	few
CASSTRDRHSTEAFF	TGTGCCAGCTCAACACGGGACAGACACTCCACTGAAGCTTTCTTT	TRBJ1-1	TRBD1	TRBV18	.
CASSNRDNQPQHF	TGTGCCAGCTCAAACAGGGACAATCAGCCCCAGCATTTT	TRBJ1-5	.	TRBV19	.
CASSQTSFQVYNEQFF	TGTGCCAGCAGCCAAACTAGCTTCCAGGTCTACAATGAGCAGTTCTTC	TRBJ2-1	.	TRBV4-2	once
CASSLTTWGVEDTQYF	TGTGCCAGCAGCTTAACGACGTGGGGGGTTGAAGATACGCAGTATTTT	TRBJ2-3	.	TRBV7-9	.
CSVEDSLGQPPGNEQFF	TGCAGCGTTGAAGATTCTTTGGGACAGCCCCCTGGGAATGAGCAGTTCTTC	TRBJ2-1	TRBD1	TRBV29-1	.
CATSDPNTGTGELFF	TGTGCCACCAGTGATCCCAATACAGGAACCGGGGAGCTGTTTTTT	TRBJ2-2	.	TRBV24-1	.
CASYGLAGGNEQYF	TGCGCCAGCTACGGACTAGCGGGAGGGAACGAGCAGTACTTC	TRBJ2-7	TRBD2	TRBV5-1	.
CASSADRAGRPLHF	TGTGCCAGCAGCGCGGACAGGGCCGGGAGACCCCTCCACTTT	TRBJ1-6	TRBD1	TRBV5-4	few
CASRSTGNNQPQHF	TGTGCCAGCAGGTCAACCGGGAACAATCAGCCCCAGCATTTT	TRBJ1-5	.	TRBV27	once
CASSHGNPGSTDTQYF	TGTGCCAGCAGCCATGGTAATCCGGGGAGCACAGATACGCAGTATTTT	TRBJ2-3	.	TRBV11-3	.
CASRTSGRNGELFF	TGTGCCAGCAGGACTAGCGGGAGAAACGGGGAGCTGTTTTTT	TRBJ2-2	TRBD2	TRBV7-2	.
CASRAGTANTGELFF	TGTGCCAGCAGGGCCGGGACAGCGAACACCGGGGAGCTGTTTTTT	TRBJ2-2	TRBD1	TRBV3-1/TRBV3-2	.
CASSQNRPGGTDRSYEQYF	TGCGCCAGCAGCCAAAATCGGCCAGGGGGCACCGATAGATCCTACGAGCAGTACTTC	TRBJ2-7	TRBD1	TRBV4-3	.
CASSPRQGGETQYF	TGTGCCAGCAGCCCAAGACAGGGAGGAGAGACCCAGTACTTC	TRBJ2-5	.	TRBV14	.
CASSLLYRGGPHEQYF	TGCGCCAGCAGCCTACTATACCGGGGAGGGCCCCACGAGCAGTACTTC	TRBJ2-7	TRBD2	TRBV4-3	few
CASMRNRGLRETQYF	TGTGCCAGCATGCGAAACAGGGGGCTAAGAGAGACCCAGTACTTC	TRBJ2-5	TRBD1	TRBV6-5	.
CASGRRGPNTGELFF	TGTGCCAGTGGGCGGAGGGGGCCAAACACCGGGGAGCTGTTTTTT	TRBJ2-2	.	TRBV19	.
CASSFRGNTEAFF	TGTGCCAGCAGTTTTCGGGGGAACACTGAAGCTTTCTTT	TRBJ1-1	.	TRBV6-2/TRBV6-3	.
CASSQEGTAFYGYTF	TGCGCCAGCAGCCAAGAAGGGACAGCCTTCTATGGCTACACCTTC	TRBJ1-2	TRBD1	TRBV4-1	.